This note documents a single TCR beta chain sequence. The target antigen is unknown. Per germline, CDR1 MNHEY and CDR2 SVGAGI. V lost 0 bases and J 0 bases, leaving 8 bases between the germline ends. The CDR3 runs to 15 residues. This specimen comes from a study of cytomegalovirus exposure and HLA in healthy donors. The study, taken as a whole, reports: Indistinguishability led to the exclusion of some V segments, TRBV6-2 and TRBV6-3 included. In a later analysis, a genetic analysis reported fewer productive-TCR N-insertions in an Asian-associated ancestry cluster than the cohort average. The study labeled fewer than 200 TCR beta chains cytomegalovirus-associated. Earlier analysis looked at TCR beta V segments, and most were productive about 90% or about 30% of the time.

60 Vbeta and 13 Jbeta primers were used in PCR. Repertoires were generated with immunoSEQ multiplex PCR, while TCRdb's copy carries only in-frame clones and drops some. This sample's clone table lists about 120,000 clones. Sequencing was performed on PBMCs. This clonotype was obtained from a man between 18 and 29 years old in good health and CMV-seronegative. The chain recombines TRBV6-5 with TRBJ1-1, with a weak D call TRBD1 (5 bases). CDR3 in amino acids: CASSYSIGVNTEAFF. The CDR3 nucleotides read TGTGCCAGCAGTTACTCAATAGGGGTGAACACTGAAGCTTTCTTT.